This TCR beta chain emerged from a study of brain T cells in children with intractable seizures. Trimming left V 1 base short and J 2 bases short, with 9 bases between. Germline V CDR1 and CDR2: SGHDT, YYEEEE. The length of the CDR3 is 14 residues. Only a few counts were recorded for this clone. Libraries were prepared by immunoSEQ multiplex PCR; TCRdb keeps only in-frame clonotypes and omits some of them. The sample has fewer than 150,000 clones; roughly 94% are singletons. Surgery cases with the highest brain T cell transcript signatures were chosen for sequencing. The starting material was peripheral blood, obtained at surgery. The sequence was collected from a boy under two years old with hemimegalencephaly and intractable seizures. The rearrangement links TRBV5-6 to TRBJ1-2, with D hard to call. Written as DNA, the CDR3 is TGTGCCAGCAGCTTGATAGGACCGAACTATGGCTACACCTTC. This sequence encodes CASSLIGPNYGYTF.